This T cell receptor beta chain stems from a study of T cell changes during pregnancy in multiple sclerosis. The CDR3 contains 14 residues. Germline V gene data show CDR1 as MDHEN and CDR2 as SYDVKM. Trimming took 3 bases from V and 7 from J; bases not matched to a gene: 8. Some clones are missing from TCRdb's copy, which holds only in-frame ones; the method was immunoSEQ multiplex PCR. The sample includes some 30,000 clones, almost 90% seen only once; the top ten take 8.3%. The source was CD8+ T cells from peripheral blood mononuclear cells, collected in the second trimester of pregnancy. The chain is built from TRBV28 and TRBJ2-7, with 8 positions matching TRBD2. The receptor comes from a female donor with multiple sclerosis, enrolled in a pregnancy study. The CDR3 nucleotides read TGTGCCAGCAGTTTCCCGGGGGGGTCGTGGGAGCAGTACTTC. Protein product: CASSFPGGSWEQYF.